The next 19 T cell receptor beta chains were all read from a single sample in a study of blood T cells in healthy people across ages. A second roughly 7 to 12 cycle PCR used barcoded and J-beta primers. TCRdb reprocessed the 5' RACE reads via MiXCR and lists one record per CDR3 protein. Found here are roughly 1.9 million distinct CDR3 sequences, roughly two fifths of them singletons; the top ten hold under 25%. Sequenced sample: blood. The receptors were sampled from a human donor in good health.

Only a few counts were recorded for this clonotype. This sequence joins TRBV12-3 or TRBV12-4 and TRBJ2-4; perhaps TRBD1 as D (5 bases). The DNA end is more similar to TRBJ2-7, so the J call may be wrong. This CDR3 is built from 11 residues. The CDR3 region is CASSQQGEQYF. For the CDR3, the DNA is TGTGCCAGCAGTCAGCAGGGCGAGCAGTACTTC.

The chain joins TRBV29-1 to TRBJ1-3; D is uncertain. CDR1 and CDR2 (germline): SQVTM, ANQGSEA. The ends were cut back, 3 bases at V and 0 bases at J, with 9 bases in the middle. This CDR3 has 14 residues. The CDR3: CSVDEENSGNTIYF. CDR3 nucleotides: TGCAGCGTTGATGAAGAGAACTCTGGAAACACCATATATTTT.

A few counts support this clonotype. Since a much larger clone is just one base distant, this may be a read error. The rearrangement uses TRBV7-2 and TRBJ2-7; D is unclear. Deletions cut 3 bases from V and 0 bases from J, with 9 bases between. CDR1 and CDR2 from the germline V gene are SGHTA and FQGNSA. The CDR3 extends over 14 amino acids. The CDR3 sequence: CASSFRMSSYEQYF. In nucleotides, the CDR3 is TGTGCCAGCAGCTTCAGGATGAGCTCCTACGAGCAGTACTTC. The entire variable domain, with the rest obtained from reference TRBV7-2 and TRBJ2-7, is as follows: GAGVSQSPSNKVTEKGKDVELRCDPISGHTALYWYRQSLGQGLEFLIYFQGNSAPDKSGLPSDRFSAERTGGSVSTLTIQRTQQEDSAVYLCASSFRMSSYEQYFGPGTRLTVT.

This clonotype was detected a few times. This sequence joins TRBV12-3 or TRBV12-4 and TRBJ1-4; D is unresolved. Trimming removed 2 bases from V and 7 bases from J, with 11 bases in between. This CDR3 is built from 14 residues. The CDR3 is CASSLMFRSEKLFF. The CDR3 DNA sequence: TGTGCCAGCAGTTTAATGTTCCGGTCTGAAAAACTGTTTTTT.

This chain links TRBV12-5 with TRBJ1-4; TRBD1 agrees at 8 bases. CDR1 and CDR2 from the germline V gene are LGHNT and FRNRAP. Trimming removed 4 bases from V and 1 base from J; junction bases left unmatched: 14. The CDR3 contains 19 residues. CDR3: CASGSPPGGDGVTNEKLFF. CDR3 nucleotide sequence: TGTGCTAGTGGTTCACCCCCAGGGGGCGATGGGGTAACTAATGAAAAACTGTTTTTT.

This chain joins TRBV12-3 or TRBV12-4 and TRBJ1-5; D gene unclear. CDR3 length: 12 residues. V was clipped by 1 base and J by 10 bases, with 8 bases between them. CDR3 DNA: TGTGCCAGCAGTTTAGAAGGGCTCCCCCAGCATTTT. Translated: CASSLEGLPQHF.

A remark on this clonotype: One junction end does not reproduce the germline sequence, and a read error may be involved. The CDR3 DNA reads TGTGCCAGCAGTTATGTCCGTGATGAGCAGGTCTTC. It is translated as CASSYVRDEQVF. This chain uses TRBV7-2 with TRBJ2-1; D remains ambiguous. The CDR3 loop spans 12 amino acids. The germline V gene has CDR1 SGHTA and CDR2 FQGNSA.

This CDR3 is CASSLAQTGGWGYGYTF. The CDR3 DNA sequence: TGTGCCAGCAGCTTAGCTCAAACCGGGGGCTGGGGGTATGGCTACACCTTC. V gene TRBV7-2 combines with J gene TRBJ1-2; TRBD1 is a possible D gene (6 bases). Germline assignment: CDR1 SGHTA and CDR2 FQGNSA. This CDR3 is built from 17 residues. V lost 0 bases and J 5 bases, leaving 19 bases between the germline ends.

This clonotype has more than one count but fewer than ten. The chain has TRBV20-1 and TRBJ2-5; TRBD2 aligns across 9 bases. This CDR3 has 18 residues. Germline lookup yields CDR1 DFQATT and CDR2 SNEGSKA (reference sequence). The V and J ends lost 6 bases and 5 bases, in that order; junction bases with no gene match: 22. The CDR3 nucleotides read TGCAGTGCCACCACCCAGATAGCGGGGGACCCCCAGTGGGAGACCCAGTACTTC. As protein: CSATTQIAGDPQWETQYF.

The chain has TRBV6-5 and TRBJ2-3; 11 nucleotides align to TRBD2. The CDR3 extends over 16 amino acids. Germline CDR1 and CDR2: MNHEY and SVGAGI. V shed 2 bases and J 8 bases; nucleotides not matched to a gene: 9. The CDR3 is CASSYDPSGGRSTQYF. CDR3 nucleotide sequence: TGTGCCAGCAGTTACGACCCTAGCGGGGGGCGAAGTACGCAGTATTTT.

V and J are TRBV13 and TRBJ2-7; D gene ambiguous. The CDR3 runs 14 residues. V gave up 5 bases and J gave up 2 bases, with 13 bases separating them. From germline, CDR1 is PRHDT and CDR2 FYEKMQ (reference sequence). The DNA of the CDR3 is TGTGCCAGCAGCGCCGAGTCCAAACCCTACGAGCAGTACTTC. Encoded protein: CASSAESKPYEQYF.

This clonotype was counted only a few times. V is TRBV7-2 and J is TRBJ2-5; 7 bases are shared with TRBD2. There are 15 residues in the CDR3. CDR1 SGHTA and CDR2 FQGNSA come from the germline V gene. V shed 2 bases, J shed 5 bases, and the junction held 8 bases outside the gene matches. CDR3 region: CASSLPPGGGETQYF. The CDR3 bases are TGTGCCAGCAGCTTACCCCCGGGCGGGGGTGAGACCCAGTACTTC. Based on the CDR3 plus reference TRBV7-2 and TRBJ2-5, the full variable domain is GAGVSQSPSNKVTEKGKDVELRCDPISGHTALYWYRQSLGQGLEFLIYFQGNSAPDKSGLPSDRFSAERTGGSVSTLTIQRTQQEDSAVYLCASSLPPGGGETQYFGPGTRLLVL.

This clonotype has a handful of counts. V is TRBV7-9 and J is TRBJ1-2; D unresolved. Looked up from germline, CDR1 is SEHNR and CDR2 is FQNEAQ (reference sequence). With 4 bases removed from V and 6 bases from J, the gap between germline ends came to 24 bases. The CDR3 totals 17 residues. The CDR3 region is CASSSPAGKGGVNGYTF. The CDR3 DNA reads TGTGCCAGCAGCTCGCCCGCCGGGAAGGGAGGCGTGAATGGCTACACCTTC.

The rearrangement joins TRBV20-1 to TRBJ2-3; 9 bases are shared with TRBD1. The CDR3 sequence is 15 residues long. The junction had 11 bases not matched to a gene; V was cut back by 6 bases and J by 4 bases. Germline CDR1 and CDR2: DFQATT and SNEGSKA (reference sequence). CDR3 region: CSAPVVTGGADTQYF. The CDR3 bases are TGCAGTGCCCCGGTGGTGACAGGGGGAGCAGATACGCAGTATTTT.

The chain uses TRBV29-1 and TRBJ1-2; D is possibly TRBD1 (5 bases). There are 16 residues in the CDR3. From germline, CDR1 is SQVTM and CDR2 ANQGSEA. Trimming stripped 4 bases from V and 2 bases from J, with 20 bases between. This chain's CDR3 is CSVVGEGYRTNYGYTF. The CDR3 DNA reads as TGCAGCGTTGTCGGAGAAGGGTACAGGACAAACTATGGCTACACCTTC.

The V gene is TRBV29-1, the J gene TRBJ2-4; D perhaps matches TRBD1 (5 bases). V lost 6 bases to trimming and J lost 1 base, with 16 bases between them. CDR1 and CDR2 (germline): SQVTM, ANQGSEA. The length of the CDR3 is 15 residues. In nucleotides, the CDR3 is TGCAGCGTAGGACATCCCAGGGATGCCAAAAACATTCAGTACTTC. Protein sequence: CSVGHPRDAKNIQYF.

CDR3 residues: CASSSFVRPLAKNIQYF. The CDR3 coding sequence is TGTGCCAGCAGCTCCTTCGTCAGACCTCTAGCCAAAAACATTCAGTACTTC. V gene TRBV7-2 combines with J gene TRBJ2-4, with D uncertain. Germline CDR1 and CDR2: SGHTA and FQGNSA. Deletions cut 4 bases from V and 0 bases from J, with 16 bases between. The CDR3 runs 17 residues.

CDR3 in amino acids: CASSQVIVGIKRNEQFF. The DNA for the CDR3 is TGTGCCAGCAGCCAAGTCATAGTAGGCATAAAGCGCAATGAGCAGTTCTTC. The chain couples TRBV4-2 to TRBJ2-1; D remains unclear. The CDR3 contains 17 residues. Trimming stripped 1 base from V and 6 bases from J, with 19 bases between. The V gene's germline CDR1 is LGHNA and CDR2 YNFKEQ.

The chain is built from TRBV12-3 or TRBV12-4 and TRBJ1-5; TRBD1 matches at 10 bases. Trimming removed 5 bases from V and 6 bases from J; junction bases left unmatched: 4. The CDR3 has 14 residues. The CDR3 sequence is CASSTGQGTQPQHF. CDR3 nucleotides: TGTGCCAGCAGTACGGGACAGGGGACTCAGCCCCAGCATTTT.